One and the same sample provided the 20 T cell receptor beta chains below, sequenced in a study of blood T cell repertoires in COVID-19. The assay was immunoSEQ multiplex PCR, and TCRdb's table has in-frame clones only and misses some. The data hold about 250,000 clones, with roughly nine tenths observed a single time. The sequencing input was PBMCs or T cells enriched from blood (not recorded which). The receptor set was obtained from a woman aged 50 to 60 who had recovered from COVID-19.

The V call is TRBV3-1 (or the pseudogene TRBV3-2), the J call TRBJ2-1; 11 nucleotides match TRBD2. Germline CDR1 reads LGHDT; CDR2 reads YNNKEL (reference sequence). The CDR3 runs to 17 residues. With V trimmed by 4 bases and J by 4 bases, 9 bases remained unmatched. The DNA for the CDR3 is TGTGCCAGCAGCCTCAGGGGACTAGCGGCCTCTTACAATGAGCAGTTCTTC. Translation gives CASSLRGLAASYNEQFF.

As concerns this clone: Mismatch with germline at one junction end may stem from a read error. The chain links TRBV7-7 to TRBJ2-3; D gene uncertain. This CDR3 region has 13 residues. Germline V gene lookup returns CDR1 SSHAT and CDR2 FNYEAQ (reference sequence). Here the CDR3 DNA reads TGTGCTAGCAGCGAGGCTCCTTTGAGTACGCAGTATTTT. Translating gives CASSEAPLSTQYF.

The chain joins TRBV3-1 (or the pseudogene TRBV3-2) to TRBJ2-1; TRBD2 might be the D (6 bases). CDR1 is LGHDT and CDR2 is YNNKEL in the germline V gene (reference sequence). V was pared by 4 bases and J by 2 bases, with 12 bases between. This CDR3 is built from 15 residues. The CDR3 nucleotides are TGTGCCAGCAGCCGTATACCGGGGGCCTACAATGAGCAGTTCTTC. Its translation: CASSRIPGAYNEQFF.

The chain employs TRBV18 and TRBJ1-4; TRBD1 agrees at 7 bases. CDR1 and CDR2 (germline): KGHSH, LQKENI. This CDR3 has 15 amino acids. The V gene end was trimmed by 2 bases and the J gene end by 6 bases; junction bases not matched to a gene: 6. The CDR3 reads CASSPYRGGDEKLFF. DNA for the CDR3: TGTGCCAGCTCACCATACAGGGGCGGAGATGAAAAACTGTTTTTT.

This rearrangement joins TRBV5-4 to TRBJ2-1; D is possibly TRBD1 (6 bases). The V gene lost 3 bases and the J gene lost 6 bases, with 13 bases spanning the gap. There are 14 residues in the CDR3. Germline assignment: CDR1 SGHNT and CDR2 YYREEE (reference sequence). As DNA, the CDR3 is TGTGCCAGCAGCTCCCTCTCAGGGGTCAATGAGCAGTTCTTC. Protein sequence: CASSSLSGVNEQFF.

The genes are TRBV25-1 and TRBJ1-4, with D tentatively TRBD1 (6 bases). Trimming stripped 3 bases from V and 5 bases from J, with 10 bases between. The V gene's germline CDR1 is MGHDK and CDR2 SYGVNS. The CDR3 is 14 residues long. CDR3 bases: TGTGCCAGCAGTGACACCAGGGGAAATGAAAAACTGTTTTTT. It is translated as CASSDTRGNEKLFF.

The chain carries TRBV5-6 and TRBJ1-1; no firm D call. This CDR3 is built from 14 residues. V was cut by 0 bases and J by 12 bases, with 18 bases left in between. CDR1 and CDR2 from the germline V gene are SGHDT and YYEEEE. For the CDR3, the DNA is TGTGCCAGCAGCTTGGGTGGTGACGCGGCAGTACCTTTCTTT. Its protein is CASSLGGDAAVPFF.

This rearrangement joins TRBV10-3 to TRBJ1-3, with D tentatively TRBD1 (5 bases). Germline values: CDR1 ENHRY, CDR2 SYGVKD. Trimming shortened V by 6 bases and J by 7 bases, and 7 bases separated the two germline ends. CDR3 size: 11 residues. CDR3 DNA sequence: TGTGCCATCAGAAAGGGGAACACCATATATTTT. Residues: CAIRKGNTIYF.

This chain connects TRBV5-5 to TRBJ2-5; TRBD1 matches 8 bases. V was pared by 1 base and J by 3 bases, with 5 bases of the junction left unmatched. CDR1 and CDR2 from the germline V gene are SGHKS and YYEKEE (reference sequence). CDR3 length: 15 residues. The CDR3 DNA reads TGTGCCAGCAGCTTGAGGACAGGGCAGGAAGAGACCCAGTACTTC. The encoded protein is CASSLRTGQEETQYF.

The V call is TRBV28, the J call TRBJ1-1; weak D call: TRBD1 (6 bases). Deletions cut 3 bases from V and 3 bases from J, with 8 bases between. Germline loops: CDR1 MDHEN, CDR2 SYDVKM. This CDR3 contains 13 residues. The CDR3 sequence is CASSLQGYTEAFF. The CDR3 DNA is TGTGCCAGCAGTTTGCAGGGGTACACTGAAGCTTTCTTT.

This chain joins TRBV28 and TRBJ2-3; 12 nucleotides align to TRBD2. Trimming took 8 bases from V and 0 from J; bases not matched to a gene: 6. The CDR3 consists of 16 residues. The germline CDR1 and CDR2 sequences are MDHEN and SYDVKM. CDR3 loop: CASRGLAGGSTDTQYF. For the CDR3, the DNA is TGTGCCAGCCGGGGGCTAGCGGGAGGGAGCACAGATACGCAGTATTTT.

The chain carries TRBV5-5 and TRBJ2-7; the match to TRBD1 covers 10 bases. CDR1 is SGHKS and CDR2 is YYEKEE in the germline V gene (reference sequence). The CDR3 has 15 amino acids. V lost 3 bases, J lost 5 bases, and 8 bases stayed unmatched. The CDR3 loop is CASSSGDRGPNEQYF. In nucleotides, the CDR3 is TGTGCCAGCAGCTCAGGGGACAGGGGACCTAACGAGCAGTACTTC.

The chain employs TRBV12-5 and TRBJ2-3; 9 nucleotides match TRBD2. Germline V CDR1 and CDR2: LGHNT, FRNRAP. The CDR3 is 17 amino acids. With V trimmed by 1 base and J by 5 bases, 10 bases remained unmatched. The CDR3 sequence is CASGLGTREGGRDTQYF. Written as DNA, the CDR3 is TGTGCTAGTGGTTTGGGGACGCGGGAGGGGGGTAGAGATACGCAGTATTTT.

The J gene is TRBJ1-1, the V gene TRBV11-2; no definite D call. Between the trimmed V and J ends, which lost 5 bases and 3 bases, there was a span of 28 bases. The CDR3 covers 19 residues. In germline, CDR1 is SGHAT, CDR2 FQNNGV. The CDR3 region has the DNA TGTGCCAGCAGCCCTACCCTCAGCGGCCAACCCCGGTCCGACACTGAAGCTTTCTTT. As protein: CASSPTLSGQPRSDTEAFF.

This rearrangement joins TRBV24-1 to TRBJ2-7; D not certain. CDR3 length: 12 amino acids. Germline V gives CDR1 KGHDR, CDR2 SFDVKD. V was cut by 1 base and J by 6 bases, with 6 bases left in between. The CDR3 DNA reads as TGTGCCACCAGTGATTTAGATAGCGAGCAGTACTTC. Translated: CATSDLDSEQYF.

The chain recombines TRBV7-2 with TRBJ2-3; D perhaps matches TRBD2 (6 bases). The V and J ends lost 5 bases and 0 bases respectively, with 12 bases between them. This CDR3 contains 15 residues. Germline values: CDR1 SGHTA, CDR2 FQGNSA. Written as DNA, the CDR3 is TGTGCCAGCAGCGGCAGACTAGTTAGCACAGATACGCAGTATTTT. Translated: CASSGRLVSTDTQYF.

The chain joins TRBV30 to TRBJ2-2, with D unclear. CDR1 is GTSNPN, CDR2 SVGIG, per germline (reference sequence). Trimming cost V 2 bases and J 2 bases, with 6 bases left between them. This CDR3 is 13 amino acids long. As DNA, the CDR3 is TGTGCCTGGAGTTTAGTCAACACCGGGGAGCTGTTTTTT. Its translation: CAWSLVNTGELFF.

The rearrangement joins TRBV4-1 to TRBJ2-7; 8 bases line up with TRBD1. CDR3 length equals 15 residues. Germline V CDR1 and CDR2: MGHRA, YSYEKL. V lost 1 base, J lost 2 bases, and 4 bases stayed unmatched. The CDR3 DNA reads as TGCGCCAGCAGCCAAGGGACAGGGACCGCCTACGAGCAGTACTTC. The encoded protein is CASSQGTGTAYEQYF.

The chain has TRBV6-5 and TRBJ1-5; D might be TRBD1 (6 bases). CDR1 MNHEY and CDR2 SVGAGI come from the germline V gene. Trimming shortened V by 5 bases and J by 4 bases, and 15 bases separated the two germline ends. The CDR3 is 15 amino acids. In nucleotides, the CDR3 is TGTGCCAGCAGTAAGAACCGGGACACTAATCAGCCCCAGCATTTT. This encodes CASSKNRDTNQPQHF.

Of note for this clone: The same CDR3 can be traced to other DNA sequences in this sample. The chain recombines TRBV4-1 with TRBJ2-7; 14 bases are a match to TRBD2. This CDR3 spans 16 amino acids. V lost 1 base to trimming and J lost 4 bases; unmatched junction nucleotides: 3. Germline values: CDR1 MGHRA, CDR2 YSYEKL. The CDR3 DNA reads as TGCGCCAGCAGCCAAGCGACTAGCGGGAGGGTTTACGAGCAGTACTTC. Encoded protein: CASSQATSGRVYEQYF.